The clone carrying this TCR beta chain turned up a few times. The CDR3 extends over 16 amino acids. The germline CDR1 and CDR2 sequences are KGHSH and LQKENI. V dropped 2 bases and J dropped 5 bases, with 19 bases sitting between them. A single record per CDR3 protein comes from TCRdb applying MiXCR to the RT-PCR reads. The sample has hundreds of thousands of distinct CDR3 sequences; 14% are singletons. J is TRBJ2-7 and V is TRBV18; D may correspond to TRBD1 or TRBD2 (6 bases each). The clonotype was recovered from a female donor in good health, serving as a healthy control. The sequencing input was memory CD4+ T cells from blood. The CDR3 sequence: CASSPSTGAVSNEQYF. The CDR3 nucleotides are TGTGCCAGCTCACCATCTACGGGGGCGGTGTCTAACGAGCAGTACTTC.